This T cell receptor beta chain was retrieved from a study of blood T cell repertoires in COVID-19. Study details: Collection of acute and convalescent COVID-19 samples took place in the United States, Italy and Spain. The cDNA or gDNA used as material had been derived from T cells, B-cell-depleted T cells, or PBMCs.

Germline V lookup: CDR1 SGHNT, CDR2 YENEEA. V shed 0 bases, J shed 10 bases, and the junction held 4 bases outside the gene matches. This CDR3 region has 14 residues. The authors' processing: Estimation of nucleated cell counts relied on the amplification of reference gene primers. Here immunoSEQ multiplex PCR was the method, and the copy in TCRdb shows in-frame clones only, minus some. V and J calls and clone size are given by that table; D and trimming were obtained from the DNA. The sample shows 110,000 to 150,000 clones, 75% to 90% of them seen only once. The TCR was taken from a woman aged 60-70 years with active COVID-19. V gene TRBV11-3 combines with J gene TRBJ2-2; 8 bases line up with TRBD1. The sequencing input was peripheral blood. The CDR3 nucleotides read TGTGCCAGCAGCTTAGAACAGGGGGTAGTGGAGCTGTTTTTT. This translates into CASSLEQGVVELFF.